These 11 T cell receptor beta chains share one sample of origin, sequenced in a study of Graves' ophthalmopathy and Graves' hyperthyroidism. RNA transcripts served as template for amplifying TCR beta CDR3 sequences. Second-round multiplex PCR came after a first-round RT-PCR that employed HTBI primers. In TCRdb, the multiplex PCR reads were re-called with MiXCR into one record per CDR3 protein. The repertoire holds 350,000 to 450,000 distinct CDR3 sequences, with under 25% as singletons. Sequenced: peripheral blood. The receptor set was obtained from a woman aged 18-29 years with stable Graves' hyperthyroidism.

The rearrangement joins TRBV28 to TRBJ2-7, with D possibly matching TRBD1 (6 bases). The CDR3 covers 15 residues. From germline, CDR1 is MDHEN and CDR2 SYDVKM. The V gene lost 5 bases and the J gene lost 3 bases, with 17 bases spanning the gap. The DNA for the CDR3 is TGTGCCAGCAGTGACGGACAGCGAATCATCTACGAGCAGTACTTC. Protein sequence: CASSDGQRIIYEQYF.

This clonotype was recorded at least ten times. The rearrangement links TRBV7-9 to TRBJ1-3; D perhaps matches TRBD1 (6 bases). Trimming stripped 1 base from V and 2 bases from J, with 9 bases between. The CDR3 totals 15 residues. Per the germline V gene, CDR1 is SEHNR and CDR2 is FQNEAQ (reference sequence). This CDR3 reads CASSLVQGPGNTIYF. The CDR3 DNA is TGTGCCAGCAGCTTAGTTCAGGGGCCTGGAAACACCATATATTTT.

V is TRBV7-2 and J is TRBJ1-2; D gene uncertain. The germline V gene has CDR1 SGHTA and CDR2 FQGNSA. The CDR3 has 14 residues. With 7 bases removed from V and 2 bases from J, the gap between germline ends came to 14 bases. The CDR3 loop reads CASTPTFTNYGYTF. CDR3 coding DNA: TGTGCCAGCACTCCGACGTTTACGAACTATGGCTACACCTTC.

This clonotype was detected ten times or more. The V call is TRBV25-1, the J call TRBJ2-7; perhaps TRBD1 as D (5 bases). This CDR3 contains 15 residues. CDR1 MGHDK and CDR2 SYGVNS come from the germline V gene. Trimming shortened V by 2 bases and J by 0 bases, and 11 bases separated the two germline ends. CDR3 bases: TGTGCCAGCAGTGAAACAGGCCTAACCTCCTACGAGCAGTACTTC. Its translation: CASSETGLTSYEQYF.

This clonotype was seen a handful of times. This chain connects TRBV4-1 to TRBJ2-7, with unresolved D. CDR3 size: 16 residues. Trimming took off 1 base at V and 2 bases at J, with 15 bases between the two ends. Germline V gene lookup returns CDR1 MGHRA and CDR2 YSYEKL. The CDR3 region has the DNA TGCGCCAGCAGCCAAGGACCGACGTACCACGCCTACGAGCAGTACTTC. Its protein is CASSQGPTYHAYEQYF.

The chain recombines TRBV5-1 with TRBJ1-1, with D perhaps matching TRBD1 (5 bases). This CDR3 has 16 amino acids. The V and J ends lost 5 bases and 0 bases respectively, with 17 bases between them. The germline CDR1 and CDR2 sequences are SGHRS and YFSETQ. The CDR3 DNA is TGCGCCAGCAGGTTTGGTTCGGGGCGGATGAACACTGAAGCTTTCTTT. It codes for CASRFGSGRMNTEAFF. The complete variable domain, with remaining parts taken from reference TRBV5-1 and TRBJ1-1, reads KAGVTQTPRYLIKTRGQQVTLSCSPISGHRSVSWYQQTPGQGLQFLFEYFSETQRNKGNFPGRFSGRQFSNSRSEMNVSTLELGDSALYLCASRFGSGRMNTEAFFGQGTRLTVV.

This clonotype was recorded at least ten times. V gene TRBV19 combines with J gene TRBJ1-1; 8 bases agree with TRBD1. Germline V lookup: CDR1 LNHDA, CDR2 SQIVND (reference sequence). This CDR3 has 15 amino acids. V gave up 5 bases and J gave up 3 bases; unmatched junction bases: 8. The CDR3 DNA is TGTGCCAGTAGTCTGCGGGACAGGCAGCACACTGAAGCTTTCTTT. As protein: CASSLRDRQHTEAFF.

This clonotype was counted at least ten times. This sequence joins TRBV20-1 and TRBJ2-5, with 10 bases fitting TRBD2. From germline, CDR1 is DFQATT and CDR2 SNEGSKA (reference sequence). The CDR3 is made up of 14 amino acids. V gave up 6 bases and J gave up 5 bases; unmatched junction bases: 9. As DNA, the CDR3 is TGCAGTGCCCGGATAGCGGGAGGTGCGGAGACCCAGTACTTC. As protein: CSARIAGGAETQYF.

The chain employs TRBV12-3 or TRBV12-4 and TRBJ1-5; D is perhaps TRBD1 (5 bases). The CDR3 totals 14 residues. V was pared by 2 bases and J by 4 bases, with 9 bases between. This CDR3 is CASSLLAGNQPQHF. The CDR3 bases are TGTGCCAGCAGTTTACTGGCAGGGAATCAGCCCCAGCATTTT.

This chain links TRBV11-1 with TRBJ1-1, with D perhaps matching TRBD1 (5 bases). The CDR3 has 14 amino acids. V lost 0 bases, J lost 4 bases, and 9 bases lay in between. Germline V gives CDR1 SGHAT, CDR2 FQDESV (reference sequence). CDR3 region: CASSLALGGTEAFF. CDR3 DNA: TGTGCCAGCAGCTTAGCGCTGGGGGGCACTGAAGCTTTCTTT.

This clonotype appeared many times. CDR3 loop: CAWGGYYGYTF. The CDR3 DNA is TGTGCCTGGGGGGGTTACTATGGCTACACCTTC. The V call is TRBV30, the J call TRBJ1-2, with D maybe TRBD1 (5 bases). V lost 5 bases to trimming and J lost 3 bases, with 7 bases between them. This CDR3 comprises 11 residues. Germline CDR1 reads GTSNPN; CDR2 reads SVGIG (reference sequence).